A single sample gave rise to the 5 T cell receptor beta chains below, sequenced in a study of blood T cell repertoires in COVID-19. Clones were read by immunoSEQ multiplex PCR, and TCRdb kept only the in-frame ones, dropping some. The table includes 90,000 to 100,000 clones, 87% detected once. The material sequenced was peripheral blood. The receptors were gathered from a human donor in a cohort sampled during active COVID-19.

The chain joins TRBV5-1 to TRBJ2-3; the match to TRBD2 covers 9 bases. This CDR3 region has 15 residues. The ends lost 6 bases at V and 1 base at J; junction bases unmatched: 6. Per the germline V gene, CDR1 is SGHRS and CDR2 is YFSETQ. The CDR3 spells CASTPRTSGTDTQYF. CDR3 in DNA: TGCGCCAGCACCCCAAGGACTAGCGGCACAGATACGCAGTATTTT.

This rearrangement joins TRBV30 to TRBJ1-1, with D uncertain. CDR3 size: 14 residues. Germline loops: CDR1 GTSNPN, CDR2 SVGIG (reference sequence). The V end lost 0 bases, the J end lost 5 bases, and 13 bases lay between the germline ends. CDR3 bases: TGTGCCTGGAGTGTGAGGCAGTCAAGGACTGAAGCTTTCTTT. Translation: CAWSVRQSRTEAFF.

The CDR3 bases are TGTGCCAGCAGTATGCGAGGGGAGCAGTTCTTC. It yields the protein CASSMRGEQFF. The V gene is TRBV27, the J gene TRBJ2-1; D perhaps matches TRBD2 (5 bases). Germline-derived CDR1 and CDR2 are MNHEY and SMNVEV (reference sequence). V dropped 5 bases and J dropped 10 bases, with 9 bases sitting between them. This CDR3 has 11 amino acids.

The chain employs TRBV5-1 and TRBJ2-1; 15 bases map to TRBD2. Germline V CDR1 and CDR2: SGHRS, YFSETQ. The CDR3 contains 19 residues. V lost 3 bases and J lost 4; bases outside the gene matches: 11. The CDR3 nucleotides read TGCGCCAGCAGCTCCTCGGGACTAGCGGGAGGACTCCGTTACAATGAGCAGTTCTTC. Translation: CASSSSGLAGGLRYNEQFF.

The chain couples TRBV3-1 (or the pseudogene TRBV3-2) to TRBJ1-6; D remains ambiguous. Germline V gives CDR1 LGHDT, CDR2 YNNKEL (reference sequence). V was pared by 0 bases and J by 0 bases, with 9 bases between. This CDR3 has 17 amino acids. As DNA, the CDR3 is TGTGCCAGCAGCCAAGACCCGCTGAGCTCCTATAATTCACCCCTCCACTTT. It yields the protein CASSQDPLSSYNSPLHF.